This T cell receptor beta chain came from a study of T cell repertoires in cytomegalovirus infection. Study-level background: Shared public TCR beta signatures pointed to both CMV infection and a matching HLA type.

Whole-study results and caveats: Cumulated frequencies of public TCR beta families served to identify carriers of CMV plus the relevant HLA. The ex vivo response was dominated by HLA-C-restricted CMV-specific TCR beta clonotypes.

This clonotype was seen a few times. The antigen is unknown. CDR1 is KGHDR, CDR2 SFDVKD, per germline. V was pared by 9 bases and J by 5 bases, with 9 bases between. The CDR3 is 11 residues long. TCRdb processed the reads anew with MiXCR; each CDR3 protein has one entry. The data contain hundreds of thousands of distinct CDR3 sequences, around a third of them singletons. The source of this sequence is a human donor in good health (CMV status not recorded). Some clones in this sample may be carry-over from other donors' samples. The sequenced sample was cultured CD8+ T cells from PBMCs, obtained from culture after CMV antigen stimulation. J is TRBJ2-5 and V is TRBV24-1, with a possible D match to TRBD1 (6 bases). CDR3 DNA sequence: TGTGCCACCGGAAGGGGGGAGACCCAGTACTTC. As protein: CATGRGETQYF.